This record looks at one T cell receptor beta chain sequence and its context. Its target antigen remains unknown. No base quality values were provided; no much bigger clone lies one nucleotide off. The data were obtained in a study of blood T cells in healthy people across ages (dated by TCRdb to between 2014 and 2016). Looking at the study overall: In model experiments, roughly one uniquely barcoded TCR beta cDNA molecule per two T cells was captured by template switching. To track age-related changes in TCR beta repertoire diversity, the study relied on deep sequencing normalized with unique cDNA molecular identifiers. Four age groups were formed from the donors: young (average roughly 16 years), middle-aged (approximately 41), aged (62) and long-lived (about 80). To avoid experimental bias, donors of different ages were distributed randomly across sequencing lanes. The study analyzed two additional independent replicas of 1 million unique cDNA reads from the same blood draw for two donors, one aged 18 to 29 and one aged 80 or older. Beyond this particular receptor, the publication reports: Observed TCR beta diversity per million T cells fell roughly linearly with age, and a significant reduction was already apparent by age roughly 40. Total diversity estimates from one million sequenced T cells were considered lower bounds and underestimates. Because profiling used bulk unsorted PBMCs, naive and antigen-experienced compartments could not be compared conclusively. A strong correlation was found between observed TCR beta diversity and the percentage of naive T cells measured by flow cytometry. Compared with the aged group, the long-lived group had more naive CD4+ T cells, fewer expanded clones and increased TCR diversity, a pattern suggesting age selection. Because donor CMV infection status was unknown, age-related changes in expanded clonotypes were potentially confounded.

Libraries were made using 5' RACE. A second PCR of about 7 to 12 cycles was run with a J-beta primer mix and a sample-barcoded 5' primer. A unique molecular identifier was introduced onto each TCR beta cDNA molecule by a template-switch 5' adaptor carrying 12 random nucleotides. At least 3 million CDR3-containing paired-end reads were obtained from each sample. The Mint cDNA synthesis kit, primed by a TRBC-specific oligonucleotide, was used to synthesize first-strand cDNA from all RNA. After uracil-DNA glycosylase treatment, a first 18-cycle PCR used universal primers M1SS and BC2_uni_R on all cDNA. The original methods were these. For normalization, 1 million high-quality reads were randomly selected from each sample, with every read carrying a distinct molecular identifier. Reads sharing molecular identifiers were discarded rather than binned into consensus sequences. MiTCR, run with a Q25 quality threshold and the strictest error-elimination algorithm, handled CDR3 identification, clonotype clustering and error correction. A nonparametric unseen species model using Euler transformation provided a lower-bound estimate of total TCR beta diversity. The public reads were reprocessed in TCRdb via fastp at Q25 and MiXCR, keeping in-frame beta chains. Under each unique CDR3 protein, matching rows form one entry showing the most common genes and DNA. TCRdb assigned the V and J calls; the authors' analysis was not used. In this sample the table shows 1.5 million to 2 million distinct CDR3 sequences, about two fifths of which occur a single time. 23% of the sample is held by the ten biggest clonotypes.

The donors were 40 or so Caucasian individuals from Russia, aged roughly 6 to 90 years, who were systemically healthy. Each donor gave ten milliliters of peripheral blood, drawn into EDTA-treated Vacutainer tubes. Ficoll-Paque density-gradient centrifugation was used to isolate PBMCs, with at least 6 million per sample. Total RNA, at least 6 micrograms per sample, was extracted from PBMCs with Trizol reagent. For every donor, an aliquot of PBMCs went through flow cytometry to measure the percentages of naive CD45RAhigh/CD27high T cells. V is shortened by 5 bases, J by 2 bases, and the region joining them spans 15 bases. The CDR3, cysteine through phenylalanine, is 15 amino acids long. The sequence is cut down to CDR3 DNA, 45 bases in frame from base 1. For CDR1 and CDR2, the germline V gene (reference sequence) lists LGHDT and YNNKEL.

What was sequenced was blood. The receptor was derived from a human donor in good health. This receptor chain uses TRBV3-1 and TRBJ2-5; the D gene is perhaps TRBD1, from 6 matching bases. At the DNA level, the sequence is TGTGCCAGCAGCAAGGGGGAAGGCGGACAAGAGACCCAGTACTTC. This codes for CASSKGEGGQETQYF.